This TCR beta chain was identified during a study of T cells after yellow fever vaccination. The overall study: The SMART-Seq v4 Ultra Low Input method served to prepare the low-cell-number fractions.

With 2 bases removed from V and 3 bases from J, the gap between germline ends came to 15 bases. The CDR3 spans 15 residues. Germline values: CDR1 DFQATT, CDR2 SNEGSKA (reference sequence). General study findings and limits: Among primary-vaccination clones, most reappeared after the booster, at around 97% for CD4 and roughly 90% for CD8.

TCRdb fed the 5' RACE reads into MiXCR, producing one record per CDR3 protein. The sample lists 300,000 to 400,000 distinct CDR3 sequences; about 8.3% were seen once. This clonotype was observed a few times. Its specificity is not known. This chain links TRBV20-1 with TRBJ2-3; possible D gene TRBD2, 5 bases. The material was PBMCs, obtained more than 40 days after the first yellow fever vaccination. This clonotype was obtained from a man aged 18 to 35 who received the YFV17D yellow fever vaccine. Here the CDR3 DNA reads TGCAGTGCTAGACGAGGCCCCACGGGGACAGATACGCAGTATTTT. Translation gives CSARRGPTGTDTQYF.